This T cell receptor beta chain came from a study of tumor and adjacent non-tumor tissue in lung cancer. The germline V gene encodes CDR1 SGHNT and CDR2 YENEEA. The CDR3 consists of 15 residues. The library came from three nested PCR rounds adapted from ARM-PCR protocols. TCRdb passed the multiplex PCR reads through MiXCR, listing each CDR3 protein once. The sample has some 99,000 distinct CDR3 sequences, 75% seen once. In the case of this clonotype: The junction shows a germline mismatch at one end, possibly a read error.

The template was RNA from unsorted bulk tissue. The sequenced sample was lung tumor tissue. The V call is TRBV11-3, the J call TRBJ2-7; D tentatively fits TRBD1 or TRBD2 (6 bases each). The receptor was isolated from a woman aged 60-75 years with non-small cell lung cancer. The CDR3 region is CASSLRQGTYYEHYF. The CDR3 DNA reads TGTGCTAGCAGCTTGCGGCAGGGGACTTATTACGAGCACTACTTC.